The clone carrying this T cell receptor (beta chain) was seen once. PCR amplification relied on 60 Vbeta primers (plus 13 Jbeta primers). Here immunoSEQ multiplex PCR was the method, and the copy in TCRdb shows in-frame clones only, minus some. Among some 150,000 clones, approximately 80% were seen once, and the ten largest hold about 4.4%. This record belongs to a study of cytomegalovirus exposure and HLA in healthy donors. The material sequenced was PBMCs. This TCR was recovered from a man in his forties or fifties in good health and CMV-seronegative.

Here the CDR3 reads CASSLGAPGSTEQYF. In nucleotides, the CDR3 is TGTGCCAGCAGCTTAGGGGCCCCCGGAAGTACCGAGCAGTACTTC. The chain joins TRBV7-2 to TRBJ2-7, with unresolved D. The germline CDR1 and CDR2 sequences are SGHTA and FQGNSA. The V end was cut by 1 base, the J end by 6 bases, with 16 bases between. The CDR3 length is 15 residues.